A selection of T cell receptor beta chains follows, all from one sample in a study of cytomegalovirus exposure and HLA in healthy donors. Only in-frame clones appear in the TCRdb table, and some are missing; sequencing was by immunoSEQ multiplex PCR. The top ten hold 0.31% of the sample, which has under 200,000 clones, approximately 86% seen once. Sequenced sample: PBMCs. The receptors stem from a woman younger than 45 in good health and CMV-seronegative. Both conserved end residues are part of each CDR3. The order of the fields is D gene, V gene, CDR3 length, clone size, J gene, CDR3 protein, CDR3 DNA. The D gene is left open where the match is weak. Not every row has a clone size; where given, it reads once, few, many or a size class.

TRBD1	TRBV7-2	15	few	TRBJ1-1	CASSLVLTGGTEAFF	TGTGCCAGCAGCTTAGTTTTAACAGGGGGCACTGAAGCTTTCTTT
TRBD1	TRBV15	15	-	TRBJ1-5	CATSRGTGARQPQHF	TGTGCCACCAGCAGAGGGACAGGGGCAAGGCAGCCCCAGCATTTT
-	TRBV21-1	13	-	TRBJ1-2	CASRQGEDYGYTF	TGTGCCAGCAGACAGGGGGAGGACTATGGCTACACCTTC
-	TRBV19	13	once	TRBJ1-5	CASSWGRDQPQHF	TGTGCCAGTAGTTGGGGGAGGGATCAGCCCCAGCATTTT
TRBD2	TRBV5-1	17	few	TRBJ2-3	CASSSRLAGGNTDTQYF	TGCGCCAGCAGCTCAAGACTAGCGGGGGGGAACACAGATACGCAGTATTTT
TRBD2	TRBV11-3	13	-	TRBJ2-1	CASSLGLAREQFF	TGTGCCAGCAGCTTGGGACTAGCACGAGAGCAGTTCTTC
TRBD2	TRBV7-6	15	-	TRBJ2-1	CASSFSGRSDNEQFF	TGTGCCAGCAGCTTCAGCGGGAGGTCCGACAATGAGCAGTTCTTC
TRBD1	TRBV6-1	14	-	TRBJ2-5	CASTRSGGTETQYF	TGTGCCAGCACTCGCTCAGGGGGTACGGAGACCCAGTACTTC
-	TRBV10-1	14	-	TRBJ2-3	CASSELQSADTQYF	TGCGCCAGCAGTGAACTGCAGAGCGCAGATACGCAGTATTTT
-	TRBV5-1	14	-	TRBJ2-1	CASSLIEYYNEQFF	TGCGCCAGCAGCTTGATTGAGTACTACAATGAGCAGTTCTTC
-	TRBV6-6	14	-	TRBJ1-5	CASSGQQLNQPQHF	TGTGCCAGCAGTGGACAGCAGCTCAATCAGCCCCAGCATTTT
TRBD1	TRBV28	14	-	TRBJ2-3	CASARDRGTDTQYF	TGTGCCAGCGCCCGGGACAGGGGGACAGATACGCAGTATTTT
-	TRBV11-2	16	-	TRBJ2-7	CASSRTAGTLSYEQYF	TGTGCCAGCAGCCGGACTGCCGGGACTCTCTCCTACGAGCAGTACTTC
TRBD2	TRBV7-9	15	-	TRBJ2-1	CASSLFSGGDNEQFF	TGTGCCAGCAGCCTCTTCAGCGGGGGGGACAATGAGCAGTTCTTC
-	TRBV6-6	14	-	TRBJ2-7	CASRDSDSSYEQYF	TGTGCCAGCCGCGACAGCGACAGCTCCTACGAGCAGTACTTC
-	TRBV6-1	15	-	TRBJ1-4	CASRQRPPGDEKLFF	TGTGCCAGCAGACAACGGCCTCCCGGGGATGAAAAACTGTTTTTT
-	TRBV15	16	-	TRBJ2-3	CATSRDKGFGTDTQYF	TGTGCCACCAGCAGAGATAAGGGGTTTGGCACAGATACGCAGTATTTT
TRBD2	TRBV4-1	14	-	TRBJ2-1	CASSPPGLAAPRFF	TGCGCCAGCAGCCCTCCGGGACTAGCGGCCCCACGGTTCTTC
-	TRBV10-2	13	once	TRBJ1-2	CATRGSRNYGYTF	TGCGCCACGAGAGGGTCCAGAAACTATGGCTACACCTTC
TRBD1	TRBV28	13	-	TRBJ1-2	CASSLYRGAGYTF	TGTGCCAGCAGTTTATACAGGGGGGCGGGCTACACCTTC
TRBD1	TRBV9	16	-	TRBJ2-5	CASSVGRGLVGETQYF	TGTGCCAGCAGCGTGGGTAGGGGGCTTGTAGGGGAGACCCAGTACTTC
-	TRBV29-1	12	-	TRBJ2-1	CSVVGVGNEQFF	TGCAGCGTTGTAGGGGTCGGCAATGAGCAGTTCTTC
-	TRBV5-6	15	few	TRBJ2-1	CASSFLDPRRNEQFF	TGTGCCAGCAGCTTCCTGGACCCCCGGAGGAATGAGCAGTTCTTC
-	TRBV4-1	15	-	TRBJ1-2	CASSQDRQNNYGYTF	TGCGCCAGCAGCCAAGATCGACAAAATAACTATGGCTACACCTTC
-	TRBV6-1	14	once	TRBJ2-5	CASSKQLRTETQYF	TGTGCCAGCAGTAAACAATTACGTACAGAGACCCAGTACTTC
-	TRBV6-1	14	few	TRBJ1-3	CASRLGGSGNTIYF	TGTGCCAGCAGACTAGGCGGATCTGGAAACACCATATATTTT
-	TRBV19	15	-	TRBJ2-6	CASSSGFSGANVLTF	TGTGCCAGTAGTTCAGGGTTCTCTGGGGCCAACGTCCTGACTTTC
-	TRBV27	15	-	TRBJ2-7	CASSPRMGGEYEQYF	TGTGCCAGCAGCCCAAGAATGGGTGGGGAGTACGAGCAGTACTTC